This T cell receptor beta chain was sequenced in a study of shared clonotypes between healthy human individuals. Study overall: Two women and a few men aged 18 to 49 served as donors.

This CDR3 is 15 amino acids long. Germline V lookup: CDR1 MDHEN, CDR2 SYDVKM. Unmatched junction bases numbered 2, after V lost 0 bases and J lost 2 bases. Here immunoSEQ multiplex PCR was the method, and the copy in TCRdb shows in-frame clones only, minus some. The table records roughly 100,000 clones, about 66% of them present only once. The sequence was obtained from a woman younger than 45 in good health. The specimen was memory CD8+ T cells sorted from blood. This sample's subset: CD45RO+ cells pooled with CCR7-negative TemRA cells. The genes are TRBV28 and TRBJ2-7; TRBD2 matches at 9 bases. CDR3 bases: TGTGCCAGCAGTTTATGGGCGGGAGGGCCCTACGAGCAGTACTTC. Residues: CASSLWAGGPYEQYF.